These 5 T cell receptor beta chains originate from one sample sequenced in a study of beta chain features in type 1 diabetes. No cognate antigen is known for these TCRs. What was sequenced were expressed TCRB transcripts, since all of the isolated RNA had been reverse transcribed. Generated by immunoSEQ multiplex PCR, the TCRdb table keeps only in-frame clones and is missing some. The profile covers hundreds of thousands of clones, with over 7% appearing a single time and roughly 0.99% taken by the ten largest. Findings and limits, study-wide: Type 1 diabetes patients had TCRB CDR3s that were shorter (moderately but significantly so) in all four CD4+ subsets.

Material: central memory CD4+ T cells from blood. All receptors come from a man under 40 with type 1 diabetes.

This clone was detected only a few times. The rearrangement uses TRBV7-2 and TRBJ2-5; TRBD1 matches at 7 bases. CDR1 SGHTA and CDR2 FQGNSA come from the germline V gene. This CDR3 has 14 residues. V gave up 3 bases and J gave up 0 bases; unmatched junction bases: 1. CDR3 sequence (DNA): TGTGCCAGCAGCTTTCAGGGGGACCAAGAGACCCAGTACTTC. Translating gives CASSFQGDQETQYF.

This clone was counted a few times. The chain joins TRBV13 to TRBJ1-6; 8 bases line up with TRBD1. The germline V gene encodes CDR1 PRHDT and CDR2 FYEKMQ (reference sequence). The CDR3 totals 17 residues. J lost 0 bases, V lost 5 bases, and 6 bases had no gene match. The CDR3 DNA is TGTGCCAGCAGCCCCCGACAGGGGAGCTCCTATAATTCACCCCTCCACTTT. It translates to CASSPRQGSSYNSPLHF. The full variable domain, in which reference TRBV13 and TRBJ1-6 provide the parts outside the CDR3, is AAGVIQSPRHLIKEKRETATLKCYPIPRHDTVYWYQQGPGQDPQFLISFYEKMQSDKGSIPDRFSAQQFSDYHSELNMSSLELGDSALYFCASSPRQGSSYNSPLHFGNGTRLTVT.

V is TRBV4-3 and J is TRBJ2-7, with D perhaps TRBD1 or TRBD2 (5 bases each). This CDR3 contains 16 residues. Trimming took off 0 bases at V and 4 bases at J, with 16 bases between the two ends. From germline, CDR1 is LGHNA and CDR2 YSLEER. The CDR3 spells CASSQERDRYPYEQYF. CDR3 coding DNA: TGCGCCAGCAGCCAAGAGAGGGACCGCTACCCATACGAGCAGTACTTC.

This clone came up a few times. The CDR3: CASSDPTGSDTQYF. The DNA for the CDR3 is TGCGCCAGCAGTGACCCCACCGGGTCAGATACGCAGTATTTT. The gene calls are TRBV10-1 and TRBJ2-3; D is ambiguous. Germline V gene sequence: CDR1 WNHNN, CDR2 SYGVQD (reference sequence). V gave up 3 bases and J gave up 4 bases, with 11 bases separating them. This CDR3 is 14 amino acids long.

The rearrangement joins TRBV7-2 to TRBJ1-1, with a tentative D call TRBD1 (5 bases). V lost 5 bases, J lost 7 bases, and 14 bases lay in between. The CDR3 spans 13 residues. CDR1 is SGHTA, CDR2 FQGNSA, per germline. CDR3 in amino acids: CASSRQRDGEAFF. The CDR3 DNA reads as TGTGCCAGCAGCCGACAGAGGGATGGTGAAGCTTTCTTT.